The 32 T cell receptor beta chains given below trace back to one sample, sequenced in a study of cytomegalovirus exposure and HLA in healthy donors (TCRdb year 2017). Receptors were amplified or captured by the immunoSEQ multiplex PCR assay. For the multiplex PCR, a mixture combining 60 forward primers for TCR Vbeta segments and 13 reverse primers for TCR Jbeta segments was used. As stored in TCRdb, this immuneACCESS dataset retains in-frame rearrangements with V and J assigned. A fraction of the clones does not appear; measured against another copy, unresolved V genes explain less than half of the discrepancy, and the remainder lacks a known reason. Recorded for this sample are 60,000 to 75,000 clones; around four fifths of them occurred a single time. The top ten clones comprise about a fifth of the sample. Material for sequencing was PBMCs. The receptor source for this set is a woman aged 30 to 39 in good health and CMV-seropositive.

This clone appeared once. V is TRBV4-2 and J is TRBJ2-2; maybe TRBD1 (6 bases). The V gene lost 0 bases and the J gene lost 5 bases, with 13 bases spanning the gap. The length of the CDR3 is 16 residues. Germline V gene lookup returns CDR1 LGHNA and CDR2 YNFKEQ. In DNA form, the CDR3 reads TGTGCCAGCAGCCAAGATGGGGCAGGGGTGACCGGGGAGCTGTTTTTT. Its translation: CASSQDGAGVTGELFF.

The rearrangement links TRBV5-1 to TRBJ1-2; D is possibly TRBD1 (5 bases). CDR1 and CDR2 (germline): SGHRS, YFSETQ. The V and J ends lost 0 bases and 5 bases respectively, with 11 bases between them. The CDR3 contains 14 residues. The CDR3 here is CASSLGSGWYGYTF. In nucleotides, the CDR3 is TGCGCCAGCAGCTTGGGATCAGGGTGGTATGGCTACACCTTC.

The V call is TRBV6-5, the J call TRBJ2-3; weak D call: TRBD2 (6 bases). This CDR3 contains 16 residues. Per the germline V gene, CDR1 is MNHEY and CDR2 is SVGAGI. Trimming stripped 4 bases from V and 0 bases from J, with 14 bases between. The CDR3 nucleotides are TGTGCCAGCAGTTCGAGCGGGCCCCAGAGCACAGATACGCAGTATTTT. This gives the protein CASSSSGPQSTDTQYF.

The rearrangement uses TRBV7-3 and TRBJ2-1; TRBD1 is a possible D gene (5 bases). This CDR3 comprises 13 residues. CDR1 is SGHTA and CDR2 is FQGTGA in the germline V gene. Between the trimmed V and J ends, which lost 5 bases and 10 bases, there was a span of 15 bases. The CDR3 protein is CASSPLGVGEQFF. In DNA form, the CDR3 reads TGTGCCAGCAGCCCCCTAGGGGTCGGAGAGCAGTTCTTC.

CDR3 sequence reads: CASSFRREGEQFF. As DNA, the CDR3 is TGTGCCAGCAGCTTCCGCAGGGAAGGTGAGCAGTTCTTC. The gene calls are TRBV7-6 and TRBJ2-1; D may be TRBD1 (5 bases). Trimming removed 3 bases from V and 9 bases from J, with 12 bases in between. The CDR3 sequence is 13 residues long. Germline CDR1 and CDR2: SGHVS and FNYEAQ.

The rearrangement joins TRBV5-1 to TRBJ2-3, with TRBD2 matching 8 bases. Germline V gene lookup returns CDR1 SGHRS and CDR2 YFSETQ. CDR3 size: 16 residues. Losses at the gene ends were 5 bases for V and 1 base for J; bases not matched to a gene: 9. CDR3 DNA: TGCGCCAGCAGTTCTGGACTAGCCAGGGGCACAGATACGCAGTATTTT. Protein product: CASSSGLARGTDTQYF.

This chain connects TRBV20-1 to TRBJ1-1; TRBD1 is a possible D gene (5 bases). V was pared by 8 bases and J by 3 bases, with 10 bases between. The CDR3 is made up of 11 amino acids. Germline loops: CDR1 DFQATT, CDR2 SNEGSKA (reference sequence). Here the CDR3 DNA reads TGCAGTACGACAGAGTACACTGAAGCTTTCTTT. As protein: CSTTEYTEAFF.

V is TRBV5-4 and J is TRBJ1-2; tentatively, D is TRBD1 (5 bases). Looked up from germline, CDR1 is SGHNT and CDR2 is YYREEE (reference sequence). The CDR3 contains 15 residues. Trimming removed 4 bases from V and 4 bases from J, with 17 bases in between. The CDR3 loop is CASSLGKGPVYGYTF. CDR3 DNA: TGTGCCAGCAGCCTGGGAAAGGGGCCAGTCTATGGCTACACCTTC.

The CDR3 region has the DNA TGCGCCAGCAGCGCGGACCGACAGGGAACCTACGAGCAGTACTTC. Amino acids: CASSADRQGTYEQYF. The chain combines TRBV5-1 with TRBJ2-7; 7 positions match TRBD1. V lost 4 bases, J lost 2 bases, and 9 bases stayed unmatched. CDR1 and CDR2 (germline): SGHRS, YFSETQ. The CDR3 length is 15 residues. The full variable domain, completed using reference TRBV5-1 and TRBJ2-7, is KAGVTQTPRYLIKTRGQQVTLSCSPISGHRSVSWYQQTPGQGLQFLFEYFSETQRNKGNFPGRFSGRQFSNSRSEMNVSTLELGDSALYLCASSADRQGTYEQYFGPGTRLTVT.

This clone has a handful of counts. This sequence joins TRBV18 and TRBJ2-3; 10 bases match TRBD2. The CDR3 runs to 16 residues. V lost 1 base to trimming and J lost 4 bases; unmatched junction nucleotides: 5. Germline values: CDR1 KGHSH, CDR2 LQKENI. This CDR3 reads CASSPLAGGSPDTQYF. In DNA, the CDR3 is TGTGCCAGCTCACCACTAGCGGGAGGAAGCCCAGATACGCAGTATTTT.

The genes are TRBV14 and TRBJ1-3; the D is unclear. The CDR3 runs 14 residues. Germline V gives CDR1 SGHDN, CDR2 FVKESK. The V end lost 2 bases, the J end lost 0 bases, and 5 bases lay between the germline ends. The CDR3 nucleotides are TGTGCCAGCAGCCAACCGTCCTCTGGAAACACCATATATTTT. It specifies CASSQPSSGNTIYF. The complete variable domain, with remaining parts taken from reference TRBV14 and TRBJ1-3, reads EAGVTQFPSHSVIEKGQTVTLRCDPISGHDNLYWYRRVMGKEIKFLLHFVKESKQDESGMPNNRFLAERTGGTYSTLKVQPAELEDSGVYFCASSQPSSGNTIYFGEGSWLTVV.

The chain combines TRBV5-6 with TRBJ2-3; D is unresolved. CDR1 and CDR2 from the germline V gene are SGHDT and YYEEEE. Trimming removed 0 bases at V and 4 bases at J, with 6 bases between. This CDR3 spans 13 amino acids. CDR3 sequence (DNA): TGTGCCAGCAGCTTGGGGCCTTCAGATACGCAGTATTTT. It codes for CASSLGPSDTQYF.

The chain links TRBV30 to TRBJ1-2; tentatively, D is TRBD1 (6 bases). Looked up from germline, CDR1 is GTSNPN and CDR2 is SVGIG (reference sequence). The CDR3 is 13 residues long. The ends were cut back, 8 bases at V and 1 base at J, with 14 bases in the middle. CDR3 residues: CAGGRDINYGYTF. CDR3 nucleotides: TGTGCCGGGGGAAGGGACATTAACTATGGCTACACCTTC.

This clone was seen a single time. The V gene is TRBV4-1, the J gene TRBJ2-3, with 8 positions matching TRBD1. The CDR3 runs to 16 residues. In germline, CDR1 is MGHRA, CDR2 YSYEKL. The ends lost 2 bases at V and 2 bases at J; junction bases unmatched: 6. The CDR3 spells CASSQRHRGNTDTQYF. The CDR3 DNA reads as TGCGCCAGCAGCCAACGGCACAGGGGGAACACAGATACGCAGTATTTT.

The chain links TRBV30 to TRBJ1-1; D remains ambiguous. This CDR3 is built from 12 residues. V shed 3 bases and J shed 1 base, with 6 bases lying between them. CDR1 and CDR2 from the germline V gene are GTSNPN and SVGIG (reference sequence). The CDR3 DNA sequence: TGTGCCTGGAGGATCGGGAACACTGAAGCTTTCTTT. This encodes CAWRIGNTEAFF.

V usage is TRBV30 and J usage is TRBJ1-2, with 8 bases identical to TRBD1. CDR3 size: 15 residues. Trimming removed 4 bases from V and 4 bases from J; junction bases left unmatched: 11. Germline V CDR1 and CDR2: GTSNPN, SVGIG (reference sequence). CDR3 sequence: CAWTPWDRTIYGYTF. The CDR3 DNA is TGTGCCTGGACCCCCTGGGACAGGACTATCTATGGCTACACCTTC. Full variable domain (outside the CDR3, taken from reference TRBV30 and TRBJ1-2): SQTIHQWPATLVQPVGSPLSLECTVEGTSNPNLYWYRQAAGRGLQLLFYSVGIGQISSEVPQNLSASRPQDRQFILSSKKLLLSDSGFYLCAWTPWDRTIYGYTFGSGTRLTVV.

This clone has just one count. The chain has TRBV29-1 and TRBJ2-1; 9 bases are shared with TRBD2. Germline loops: CDR1 SQVTM, CDR2 ANQGSEA. V trimming: 4 bases; J trimming: 7 bases; junction bases outside the gene matches: 14. CDR3 length: 16 residues. CDR3 sequence: CSVVGWWSSGMNEQFF. The CDR3 DNA follows: TGCAGCGTTGTTGGTTGGTGGTCTAGCGGGATGAATGAGCAGTTCTTC.

This sequence joins TRBV6-4 and TRBJ1-1, with D possibly TRBD1 on 5 matching bases. This CDR3 contains 11 residues. Germline V CDR1 and CDR2: MRHNA, SNTAGT. Trimming took 11 bases from V and 4 from J, leaving 11 bases between them. The CDR3 sequence is CAPAGGTEAFF. As DNA, the CDR3 is TGTGCCCCTGCGGGGGGCACTGAAGCTTTCTTT.

The chain combines TRBV4-3 with TRBJ2-7; 11 nucleotides agree with TRBD2. CDR1 LGHNA and CDR2 YSLEER come from the germline V gene. J gave up 2 bases and V 3 bases, and 9 bases lay outside the gene matches. The CDR3 is 17 amino acids. The CDR3 here is CASSQYTGLAETYEQYF. DNA of the CDR3: TGCGCCAGCAGCCAGTATACGGGACTAGCGGAAACCTACGAGCAGTACTTC.

This rearrangement joins TRBV30 to TRBJ2-7, with 9 bases identical to TRBD2. In germline, CDR1 is GTSNPN, CDR2 SVGIG (reference sequence). This CDR3 region has 15 residues. V was pared by 3 bases and J by 5 bases, with 11 bases of the junction left unmatched. CDR3 bases: TGTGCCTGGAGCCCCGGGACTAGCACTGCCGACGAGCAGTACTTC. This codes for CAWSPGTSTADEQYF.

This clone appeared a few times. Distinct nucleotide sequences in the sample also encode this CDR3. The chain uses TRBV9 and TRBJ1-2, with D possibly TRBD1 on 5 matching bases. There are 13 residues in the CDR3. Deletions cut 0 bases from V and 4 bases from J, with 7 bases between. The germline V gene encodes CDR1 SGDLS and CDR2 YYNGEE. Here the CDR3 DNA reads TGTGCCAGCAGCGTAGAGCAGGGCTATGGCTACACCTTC. Its protein product is CASSVEQGYGYTF.

The sample holds a few counts of this clone. The CDR3 sequence: CASDGDRGRDQPQHF. In DNA form, the CDR3 reads TGTGCCAGCGACGGAGACAGGGGGCGCGATCAGCCCCAGCATTTT. The chain has TRBV2 and TRBJ1-5, with 10 bases lining up with TRBD1. The CDR3 is 15 residues long. Per germline, CDR1 SNHLY and CDR2 FYNNEI. J gave up 5 bases and V 8 bases, and 9 bases lay outside the gene matches. Full variable domain (outside the CDR3, taken from reference TRBV2 and TRBJ1-5): EPEVTQTPSHQVTQMGQEVILRCVPISNHLYFYWYRQILGQKVEFLVSFYNNEISEKSEIFDDQFSVERPDGSNFTLKIRSTKLEDSAMYFCASDGDRGRDQPQHFGDGTRLSIL.

The chain carries TRBV6-5 and TRBJ2-7; D perhaps matches TRBD1 (6 bases). V lost 7 bases and J lost 6, with 16 bases in between. This CDR3 comprises 13 residues. The germline CDR1 and CDR2 sequences are MNHEY and SVGAGI. CDR3 protein: CASTDYRVGEQYF. Written as DNA, the CDR3 is TGTGCCAGCACCGACTACAGGGTAGGCGAGCAGTACTTC.

This clone was detected a few times. This rearrangement joins TRBV2 to TRBJ1-1; D is uncertain. V lost 11 bases to trimming and J lost 0 bases, with 10 bases between them. Germline V CDR1 and CDR2: SNHLY, FYNNEI. The CDR3 runs to 12 residues. In DNA form, the CDR3 reads TGTGCCGGGAGGATCATGAACACTGAAGCTTTCTTT. Its translation is CAGRIMNTEAFF.

Here the CDR3 reads CAWSVPGLVGETQYF. The CDR3 coding sequence is TGTGCCTGGAGTGTACCTGGCCTAGTCGGGGAGACCCAGTACTTC. This sequence joins TRBV30 and TRBJ2-5; D gene uncertain. V gave up 0 bases and J gave up 5 bases, with 16 bases separating them. This CDR3 has 15 amino acids. CDR1 is GTSNPN, CDR2 SVGIG, per germline (reference sequence).

The chain employs TRBV29-1 and TRBJ1-2, with D uncertain. The V gene lost 4 bases and the J gene lost 3 bases, with 9 bases spanning the gap. The CDR3 runs 12 residues. The germline V gene has CDR1 SQVTM and CDR2 ANQGSEA. The CDR3 region is CSVVSDYYGYTF. DNA for the CDR3: TGCAGCGTTGTTTCGGACTACTATGGCTACACCTTC.

Concerning this clone: A much more abundant neighbour one base away suggests this may be a read error. The chain is built from TRBV7-2 and TRBJ1-1, with TRBD1 matching 7 bases. Per the germline V gene, CDR1 is SGHTA and CDR2 is FQGNSA. The CDR3 is made up of 14 amino acids. Losses at the gene ends were 3 bases for V and 1 base for J; bases not matched to a gene: 2. The chain's CDR3 is CASSLGQPNTEAFF. The CDR3 DNA is TGTGCCAGCAGCTTGGGACAGCCGAACACTGAAGCTTTCTTT.

In DNA form, the CDR3 reads TGTGCCAGCTCACAGGGACACCAGAACACTGAAGCTTTCTTT. Protein sequence: CASSQGHQNTEAFF. The V gene is TRBV18, the J gene TRBJ1-1, with a weak D call TRBD1 (6 bases). Per the germline V gene, CDR1 is KGHSH and CDR2 is LQKENI. The V gene lost 4 bases and the J gene lost 1 base, with 10 bases spanning the gap. The CDR3 sequence is 14 residues long. Full variable domain (rest looked up from reference TRBV18 and TRBJ1-1): NAGVMQNPRHLVRRRGQEARLRCSPMKGHSHVYWYRQLPEEGLKFMVYLQKENIIDESGMPKERFSAEFPKEGPSILRIQQVVRGDSAAYFCASSQGHQNTEAFFGQGTRLTVV.

The chain couples TRBV18 to TRBJ2-1; D is undetermined. The germline CDR1 and CDR2 sequences are KGHSH and LQKENI. Trimming pared 6 bases from V and 0 bases from J, leaving 12 bases between. The CDR3 has 15 residues. The CDR3 DNA follows: TGTGCCAGCTCCCCAATGCTGGCCTCCTACAATGAGCAGTTCTTC. This gives the protein CASSPMLASYNEQFF.

J is TRBJ1-2 and V is TRBV29-1; 11 bases match TRBD1. CDR1 and CDR2 from the germline V gene are SQVTM and ANQGSEA. V trimming: 0 bases; J trimming: 6 bases; junction bases outside the gene matches: 3. This CDR3 spans 14 amino acids. The CDR3 sequence: CSVEELDRGHGYTF. The DNA for the CDR3 is TGCAGCGTTGAAGAATTGGACAGGGGGCATGGCTACACCTTC. Based on the CDR3 plus reference TRBV29-1 and TRBJ1-2, the full variable domain is SAVISQKPSRDICQRGTSLTIQCQVDSQVTMMFWYRQQPGQSLTLIATANQGSEATYESGFVIDKFPISRPNLTFSTLTVSNMSPEDSSIYLCSVEELDRGHGYTFGSGTRLTVV.

The chain employs TRBV28 and TRBJ2-5, with TRBD1 matching 10 bases. This CDR3 region has 15 residues. CDR1 MDHEN and CDR2 SYDVKM come from the germline V gene. The V segment lost 5 bases and the J segment 5 bases; nucleotides outside the gene matches: 8. Here the CDR3 reads CASSQRQGAAETQYF. For the CDR3, the DNA is TGTGCCAGCAGTCAAAGACAGGGGGCTGCTGAGACCCAGTACTTC.

This clone was seen only a few times. This chain uses TRBV28 with TRBJ1-1; 8 nucleotides line up with TRBD1. The CDR3 length is 12 residues. Trimming at V came to 7 bases and at J to 10 bases, leaving 8 bases not matched to a gene. In germline, CDR1 is MDHEN, CDR2 SYDVKM. In DNA form, the CDR3 reads TGTGCCAGCAATCTCAGGGGGCGAGGAGCTTTCTTT. It encodes CASNLRGRGAFF.